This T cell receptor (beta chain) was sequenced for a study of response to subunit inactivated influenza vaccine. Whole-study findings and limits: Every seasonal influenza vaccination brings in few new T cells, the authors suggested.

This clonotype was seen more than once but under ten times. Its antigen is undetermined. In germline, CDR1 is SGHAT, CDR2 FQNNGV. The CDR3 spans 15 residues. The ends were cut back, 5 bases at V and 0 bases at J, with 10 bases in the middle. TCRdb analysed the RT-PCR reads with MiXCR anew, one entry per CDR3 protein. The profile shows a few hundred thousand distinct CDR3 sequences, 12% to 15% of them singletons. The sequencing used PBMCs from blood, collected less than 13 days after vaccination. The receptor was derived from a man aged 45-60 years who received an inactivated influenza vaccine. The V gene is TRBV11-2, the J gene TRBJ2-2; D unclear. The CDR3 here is CASSPQFANTGELFF. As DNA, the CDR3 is TGTGCCAGCAGCCCCCAATTCGCGAACACCGGGGAGCTGTTTTTT.